This T cell receptor (beta chain) was documented in a study of radiotherapy plus CTLA-4 blockade in lung cancer (dated by TCRdb to 2016 to 2019). In the study overall: Objective responses occurred in approximately 19% of enrolled patients, and over 30% achieved disease control. The paper's findings and limits, for the study overall: TCR clones derived from tumors expanded in peripheral blood after treatment with radiotherapy and ipilimumab. The strongest predictors of response, as reported, were early dynamic changes in blood T cell clones along with a rise in serum interferon-beta after radiation.

Turning to this clone: Its antigen is currently not known. It has no much larger one-base neighbor in the sample; base qualities were not kept.

The study evaluated CTLA-4 blockade (ipilimumab) given together with focal radiation therapy in patients who had chemo-refractory metastatic non-small-cell lung cancer. The library relied on the immunoSEQ multiplex PCR assay. The source is immuneACCESS, and TCRdb retained only in-frame sequences with V and J called. Part of the clones is not carried over; for the studies checked, unresolved V genes explain less than half of this, and the remainder is unexplained. Here the sample has 75,000 to 100,000 clones; approximately 75% occur a single time. Clones ranked in the top ten supply approximately 2.6% of the sample. In the germline V gene, CDR1 corresponds to SGHNT and CDR2 to YENEEA. V gives up 4 bases and J gives up 4 bases, and the segment between their germline ends measures 10 bases. The CDR3 contains 13 residues, cysteine and phenylalanine counted. Only CDR3 DNA is held: 39 bases, read in frame from base 1.

The TCR originated in a human donor with non-small cell lung cancer who had a partial response to radiotherapy plus ipilimumab. Some clones in this sample may be carry-over from other donors' samples. Here the sequenced sample was peripheral blood, taken from a patient treated with radiotherapy plus ipilimumab. Recombination joined TRBV11-3 with TRBJ1-2; TRBD1 is a weak D gene call, 5 bases matching. The DNA reads TGTGCCAGCAGCTGGAGGGGTCCCTATGGCTACACCTTC. This codes for CASSWRGPYGYTF.